This T cell receptor (beta chain) comes out of a study of blood T cell repertoires in COVID-19. As for the study in general: Researchers got acute and convalescent COVID-19 samples from the United States, Italy and Spain. T cells, B-cell-depleted T cells, or PBMCs supplied cDNA or gDNA.

In the original workflow: Amplification from reference gene primers served as the basis for estimated nucleated cell counts. TCRdb keeps only in-frame clones here, not all; method: immunoSEQ multiplex PCR. V, J and clone size were drawn from that table, and D and trimming were deduced from the DNA. The repertoire has 65,000 to 70,000 clones, 80% to 90% of them found once; the top ten carry 9.2%. The sequence was collected from a human donor in a cohort sampled during active COVID-19. Sequences were obtained from peripheral blood.

CDR3 loop: CARSVGLLTEAFF. DNA for the CDR3: TGTGCCAGAAGCGTTGGCCTGTTGACAGAAGCTTTCTTT. The V call is TRBV5-3, the J call TRBJ1-1; no clear D. TRBV5-3 is an open reading frame, and its role is uncertain. Trimming removed 4 bases from V and 8 bases from J, with 15 bases in between. The CDR3 spans 13 residues.